Presented here are 27 T cell receptor beta chains from one specimen sequenced in a study of blood T cell repertoires in COVID-19. TCRdb keeps only in-frame clones here, not all; method: immunoSEQ multiplex PCR. This table holds hundreds of thousands of clones, approximately 81% found once. The specimen was peripheral blood. Every receptor here comes from a woman aged 18-35 years with acute or convalescent COVID-19.

The chain carries TRBV28 and TRBJ2-2; 12 positions agree with TRBD1. Trimming at V came to 10 bases and at J to 4 bases, leaving 10 bases not matched to a gene. Germline V CDR1 and CDR2: MDHEN, SYDVKM. The CDR3 is 16 amino acids. The CDR3 DNA is TGTGCCACCCAGGGACAGGGGGCTTATGGCACCGGGGAGCTGTTTTTT. It yields the protein CATQGQGAYGTGELFF.

The J gene is TRBJ1-1, the V gene TRBV7-8; 7 bases line up with TRBD1. The CDR3 runs 14 residues. V was pared by 5 bases and J by 0 bases, with 3 bases of the junction left unmatched. Germline CDR1 is SGHVS and CDR2 is FQNEAQ. CDR3 coding DNA: TGTGCCAGCAGCCCAGGGGGGTTGAACACTGAAGCTTTCTTT. This sequence encodes CASSPGGLNTEAFF. Full variable domain (outside the CDR3, taken from reference TRBV7-8 and TRBJ1-1): GAGVSQSPRYKVAKRGQDVALRCDPISGHVSLFWYQQALGQGPEFLTYFQNEAQLDKSGLPSDRFFAERPEGSVSTLKIQRTQQEDSAVYLCASSPGGLNTEAFFGQGTRLTVV.

This clone was picked up a small number of times. CDR3 region: CASFADSGGNTIYF. For the CDR3, the DNA is TGTGCCAGCTTCGCCGACTCCGGAGGAAACACCATATATTTT. The V call is TRBV28, the J call TRBJ1-3; unclear D gene. This CDR3 contains 14 residues. Germline V gives CDR1 MDHEN, CDR2 SYDVKM. Trimming stripped 8 bases from V and 4 bases from J, with 15 bases between.

Written as DNA, the CDR3 is TGTGCCAGCAGCTCCAGGGGACTAGCGGGTCCTAAGGGGGAGACCCAGTACTTC. Its protein product is CASSSRGLAGPKGETQYF. V usage is TRBV13 and J usage is TRBJ2-5; 12 bases are shared with TRBD2. The germline gives CDR1 PRHDT, CDR2 FYEKMQ (reference sequence). CDR3 length: 18 residues. V trimming: 4 bases; J trimming: 5 bases; junction bases outside the gene matches: 14.

V and J are TRBV5-5 and TRBJ1-2, with D possibly matching TRBD1 (5 bases). Germline values: CDR1 SGHKS, CDR2 YYEKEE (reference sequence). The CDR3 totals 14 residues. The V end lost 3 bases, the J end lost 1 base, and 10 bases lay between the germline ends. CDR3 DNA: TGTGCCAGCAGCTCCGGACAACTTAACTATGGCTACACCTTC. This sequence encodes CASSSGQLNYGYTF.

V is TRBV29-1 and J is TRBJ2-5, with D possibly being TRBD2 (7 bases). Between the trimmed V and J ends, which lost 3 bases and 3 bases, there was a span of 14 bases. This CDR3 comprises 14 residues. CDR1 and CDR2 (germline): SQVTM, ANQGSEA. The CDR3, as DNA: TGCAGCGTTGAGGGGGGGGCGGGCGAAGAGACCCAGTACTTC. Encoded protein: CSVEGGAGEETQYF.

The J gene is TRBJ1-1, the V gene TRBV14, with TRBD1 identical over 10 bases. Germline loops: CDR1 SGHDN, CDR2 FVKESK. V lost 4 bases and J lost 2; bases outside the gene matches: 7. CDR3 size: 16 residues. Here the CDR3 reads CASSRTGGIGNTEAFF. CDR3 sequence (DNA): TGTGCCAGCAGCCGGACAGGGGGTATAGGAAACACTGAAGCTTTCTTT.

Only one count was recorded for this clone. The chain is built from TRBV18 and TRBJ1-3; TRBD1 matches 8 bases. This CDR3 spans 15 amino acids. Losses at the gene ends were 0 bases for V and 5 bases for J; bases not matched to a gene: 3. Per the germline V gene, CDR1 is KGHSH and CDR2 is LQKENI. DNA of the CDR3: TGTGCCAGCTCACCACCTGGGGACAGGAGAAACACCATATATTTT. Protein product: CASSPPGDRRNTIYF.

This clone was observed a single time. This chain uses TRBV29-1 with TRBJ1-2, with 9 bases that match TRBD1. Germline V gives CDR1 SQVTM, CDR2 ANQGSEA. The V gene end was trimmed by 2 bases and the J gene end by 8 bases; junction bases not matched to a gene: 9. CDR3 length: 14 amino acids. CDR3 coding DNA: TGCAGCGTTGAAAGAAGGGACAGGGAATTAGGCTACACCTTC. Its translation is CSVERRDRELGYTF.

The gene calls are TRBV24-1 and TRBJ2-2; D may be TRBD1 (6 bases). CDR1 and CDR2 from the germline V gene are KGHDR and SFDVKD. The CDR3 sequence is 14 residues long. V lost 3 bases and J lost 5, with 9 bases in between. The CDR3 here is CATSDATGTGELFF. CDR3 sequence (DNA): TGTGCCACCAGTGATGCGACAGGAACCGGGGAGCTGTTTTTT.

CDR3 coding DNA: TGCGCCAGCAGTGAAGGGGGTAATGAAAAACTGTTTTTT. This gives the protein CASSEGGNEKLFF. The chain joins TRBV10-1 to TRBJ1-4, with a possible D match to TRBD1 (6 bases). Germline V gene data show CDR1 as WNHNN and CDR2 as SYGVQD (reference sequence). The CDR3 runs to 13 residues. V lost 3 bases and J lost 4, with 6 bases in between.

The J gene is TRBJ1-2, the V gene TRBV30; 9 bases match TRBD1. The germline gives CDR1 GTSNPN, CDR2 SVGIG (reference sequence). V lost 5 bases, J lost 14 bases, and 12 bases stayed unmatched. The CDR3 extends over 12 amino acids. Written as DNA, the CDR3 is TGTGCCTGGCGATCCGGGACAGGGACAAGGACCTTC. Translation: CAWRSGTGTRTF. Using reference TRBV30 and TRBJ1-2 for the parts outside the CDR3, the full variable domain is SQTIHQWPATLVQPVGSPLSLECTVEGTSNPNLYWYRQAAGRGLQLLFYSVGIGQISSEVPQNLSASRPQDRQFILSSKKLLLSDSGFYLCAWRSGTGTRTFGSGTRLTVV.

The table lists this clone with a few counts. This chain joins TRBV5-1 and TRBJ1-1; D not resolved. The CDR3 is 13 amino acids. CDR1 and CDR2 (germline): SGHRS, YFSETQ. V lost 4 bases to trimming and J lost 4 bases, with 11 bases between them. The CDR3 here is CASSRKGGTEAFF. As DNA, the CDR3 is TGCGCCAGCAGCCGAAAGGGAGGCACTGAAGCTTTCTTT.

This rearrangement joins TRBV6-5 to TRBJ2-7, with 7 bases fitting TRBD1. Germline V gene data show CDR1 as MNHEY and CDR2 as SVGAGI. The J segment lost 3 bases and the V segment lost 6 bases, leaving 8 bases of the junction unmatched. The CDR3 covers 14 residues. In nucleotides, the CDR3 is TGTGCCAGCAGCCAAGGGGGCGGAGTCTACGAGCAGTACTTC. It translates to CASSQGGGVYEQYF.

CDR3 in DNA: TGTGCCAGCAGCACATATGAAGGGGGAGAGACCCAGTACTTC. It yields the protein CASSTYEGGETQYF. The chain links TRBV9 to TRBJ2-5; D possibly corresponds to TRBD1 (6 bases). Trimming shortened V by 4 bases and J by 4 bases, and 14 bases separated the two germline ends. Germline CDR1 reads SGDLS; CDR2 reads YYNGEE. This CDR3 is 14 amino acids long.

The chain combines TRBV6-1 with TRBJ2-3; 7 bases agree with TRBD1. V shed 3 bases, J shed 7 bases, and the junction held 7 bases outside the gene matches. The CDR3 runs 14 residues. Per germline, CDR1 MNHNS and CDR2 SASEGT. The CDR3 sequence is CASSEGTEGNTQYF. In DNA form, the CDR3 reads TGTGCCAGCAGTGAGGGGACAGAAGGAAATACGCAGTATTTT.

The chain links TRBV11-3 to TRBJ2-2; 7 bases map to TRBD1. This CDR3 comprises 18 residues. Trimming took 2 bases from V and 0 from J; bases not matched to a gene: 9. The germline V gene encodes CDR1 SGHNT and CDR2 YENEEA. CDR3 DNA: TGTGCCAGCAGCTTAACACGGTGGGGGACAGCGAACACCGGGGAGCTGTTTTTT. Its protein product is CASSLTRWGTANTGELFF.

This clone was observed a single time. This chain uses TRBV3-1 (or the pseudogene TRBV3-2) with TRBJ2-5; 7 bases line up with TRBD2. V dropped 6 bases and J dropped 4; count of bases not matched to a gene: 5. This CDR3 contains 13 residues. Germline CDR1 and CDR2: LGHDT and YNNKEL (reference sequence). In DNA, the CDR3 is TGTGCCAGCAGACTGACTAGCCCAGAGACCCAGTACTTC. This codes for CASRLTSPETQYF.

The genes are TRBV28 and TRBJ1-3; D unresolved. Trimming cost V 5 bases and J 4 bases, with 9 bases left between them. Germline CDR1 MDHEN, CDR2 SYDVKM. This CDR3 has 13 amino acids. The CDR3 loop is CASSRVTGNTIYF. In DNA, the CDR3 is TGTGCCAGCAGTCGAGTGACAGGAAACACCATATATTTT.

This sequence joins TRBV4-1 and TRBJ1-3; maybe TRBD1 (6 bases). V gave up 4 bases and J gave up 6 bases, with 10 bases separating them. The germline CDR1 and CDR2 sequences are MGHRA and YSYEKL. This CDR3 contains 13 residues. The CDR3 region is CASSLTGLNTIYF. The CDR3 bases are TGCGCCAGCAGCCTGACAGGACTAAACACCATATATTTT.

V and J are TRBV27 and TRBJ1-1, with 12 bases fitting TRBD1. The CDR3 covers 16 residues. J gave up 4 bases and V 8 bases, and 11 bases lay outside the gene matches. Germline CDR1 is MNHEY and CDR2 is SMNVEV (reference sequence). Written as DNA, the CDR3 is TGTGCCAGCGGGACAGGGGGCGGAATGGTGGTCACTGAAGCTTTCTTT. Protein: CASGTGGGMVVTEAFF.

The chain has TRBV4-1 and TRBJ1-1, with D perhaps TRBD1 (5 bases). This CDR3 contains 15 residues. Germline CDR1 is MGHRA and CDR2 is YSYEKL. Trimming removed 0 bases from V and 2 bases from J, with 10 bases in between. The CDR3 DNA sequence: TGCGCCAGCAGCCAAGAGCAAGGGGCTAACACTGAAGCTTTCTTT. Its translation is CASSQEQGANTEAFF.

The chain links TRBV5-6 to TRBJ2-3, with TRBD2 as a possible D gene (6 bases). The V gene lost 0 bases and the J gene lost 1 base, with 6 bases spanning the gap. CDR1 and CDR2 (germline): SGHDT, YYEEEE. CDR3 size: 14 residues. CDR3 sequence: CASSLGGGTDTQYF. Written as DNA, the CDR3 is TGTGCCAGCAGCTTGGGGGGGGGCACAGATACGCAGTATTTT.

This clone has only one observation. The chain couples TRBV5-1 to TRBJ1-6; the D gene is possibly TRBD1 (6 bases). CDR3 length equals 15 residues. V gave up 0 bases and J gave up 9 bases, with 13 bases separating them. The germline gives CDR1 SGHRS, CDR2 YFSETQ. The DNA for the CDR3 is TGCGCCAGCAGCTTGGAGGGGGTGGGCGGTTCACCCCTCCACTTT. It codes for CASSLEGVGGSPLHF.

This rearrangement joins TRBV3-1 (or the pseudogene TRBV3-2) to TRBJ2-3; a possible D gene is TRBD1 (5 bases). The CDR3 extends over 14 amino acids. The germline CDR1 and CDR2 sequences are LGHDT and YNNKEL (reference sequence). Trimming took off 3 bases at V and 2 bases at J, with 9 bases between the two ends. CDR3 sequence reads: CASSHRVATDTQYF. In DNA, the CDR3 is TGTGCCAGCAGCCACAGGGTTGCCACAGATACGCAGTATTTT.

This clone was detected a few times. This chain connects TRBV13 to TRBJ1-1; 8 nucleotides align to TRBD1. This CDR3 spans 16 amino acids. CDR1 and CDR2 from the germline V gene are PRHDT and FYEKMQ (reference sequence). J lost 0 bases, V lost 5 bases, and 8 bases had no gene match. The CDR3 protein is CASSTTGGGMNTEAFF. CDR3 sequence (DNA): TGTGCCAGCAGCACTACAGGGGGAGGGATGAACACTGAAGCTTTCTTT.

The V gene is TRBV2, the J gene TRBJ1-5; maybe TRBD1 (5 bases). CDR3 size: 16 residues. Germline values: CDR1 SNHLY, CDR2 FYNNEI. The V gene lost 2 bases and the J gene lost 2 bases, with 13 bases spanning the gap. The CDR3 region is CASSEMGWGGNQPQHF. CDR3 coding DNA: TGTGCCAGCAGTGAAATGGGTTGGGGGGGCAATCAGCCCCAGCATTTT.